The entry below gives a single TCR beta chain sequence along with its context. This clone was picked up a small number of times. The antigen this receptor binds is unknown. No much larger clonotype is one base removed from it; base qualities were not supplied. The immunoSEQ Assay was used to immunosequence TCRbeta CDR3 regions from genomic DNA. Prior to high-throughput sequencing, genomic DNA was amplified by bias-controlled multiplex PCR. In the paper's pipeline: To quantify the absolute abundance of each unique TCRbeta CDR3 region, the sequences were collapsed and filtered. Clonality, defined as 1 minus Pielou's evenness, was calculated using only productive rearrangements. Tumor T-cell fraction was calculated by normalizing TCRbeta template counts to the amount of usable DNA, which was estimated from several housekeeping genes. A previously published method was used to identify clones whose frequencies were significantly greater in on-treatment samples than in baseline samples. The table was pulled from immuneACCESS by TCRdb, which kept in-frame rearrangements only. Such tables lose some clones; where checked, under half of the loss comes from unresolved V genes, and the rest has no known cause. For V, J and clone size, that table is used; D and trimming come from the DNA. The sample table holds over a thousand clones, of which 20% to 25% were seen once. About 20% of the sample is held by the ten biggest clonotypes.

This sample was taken from a study of sequential checkpoint blockade in melanoma (dated by TCRdb to the late 2010s). In terms of the full investigation: In a 1:1 randomization, patients received either first-line nivolumab then ipilimumab (arm A) or ipilimumab then nivolumab (arm B). Both trial sequences were followed by maintenance nivolumab. Roughly 80% of the matched tumor biopsy pairs taken before and after treatment were from the same lesion. Matched tumor biopsies were taken from roughly 21 patients before treatment and at week 13, after single-agent nivolumab (arm A) or ipilimumab (arm B). DNA from 75 to 100 melanoma tumor samples collected before treatment underwent TCRbeta immunosequencing.

The study at large found these results: Tumor T-cell fraction and clonality were correlated with PD-L1 staining and CD8+ T-cell counts, but not with mutational load. Within-arm analyses of tumor T-cell fraction were constrained by small sample sizes and reduced statistical power. Larger, independent patient cohorts are needed to validate the response-prediction model that combines TCR metrics and mutation burden. Patients whose tumor T-cell fraction and clonality increased by week 13 were about 30 times more likely to achieve clinical benefit. In the nivolumab-first arm (arm A), an association was found between pretreatment tumor TIL clonality and response (P = .04).

The meaning of the sample's treatment or condition label: randomized to nivolumab then ipilimumab (arm A) or the reverse (arm B). None of the patients in the trial had previously been given DNA-damaging chemotherapy. CheckMate 064, a randomized, open-label phase II trial of sequential checkpoint blockade, was the source of the samples, all of which came from patients with melanoma. Tumor TCR sequencing used genomic DNA from formalin-fixed paraffin-embedded (FFPE) tissue samples. Reading the germline V gene (reference sequence) gives CDR1 LNHDA and CDR2 SQIVND. The CDR3 runs 14 residues from the cysteine to the phenylalanine. Kept here is only the CDR3 DNA, which spans 42 bases and is read in frame from base 1. Cut back by 6 bases and 2 bases, the V and J ends lie 10 bases apart.

The V and J genes are TRBV19 and TRBJ2-2, with the D gene possibly TRBD1 or TRBD2, each one fitting 5 bases. This material consisted of tumor tissue (inferred from file names), taken from a patient given nivolumab and ipilimumab in sequence. This receptor was obtained from a human donor with melanoma. The DNA reads TGTGCCAGTAGCCGGGACGGCAACACCGGGGAGCTGTTTTTT. Its protein is CASSRDGNTGELFF. When the CDR3 is completed using the reference TRBV19 and TRBJ2-2 genes on either side, the full variable domain is DGGITQSPKYLFRKEGQNVTLSCEQNLNHDAMYWYRQDPGQGLRLIYYSQIVNDFQKGDIAEGYSVSREKKESFPLTVTSAQKNPTAFYLCASSRDGNTGELFFGEGSRLTVL.